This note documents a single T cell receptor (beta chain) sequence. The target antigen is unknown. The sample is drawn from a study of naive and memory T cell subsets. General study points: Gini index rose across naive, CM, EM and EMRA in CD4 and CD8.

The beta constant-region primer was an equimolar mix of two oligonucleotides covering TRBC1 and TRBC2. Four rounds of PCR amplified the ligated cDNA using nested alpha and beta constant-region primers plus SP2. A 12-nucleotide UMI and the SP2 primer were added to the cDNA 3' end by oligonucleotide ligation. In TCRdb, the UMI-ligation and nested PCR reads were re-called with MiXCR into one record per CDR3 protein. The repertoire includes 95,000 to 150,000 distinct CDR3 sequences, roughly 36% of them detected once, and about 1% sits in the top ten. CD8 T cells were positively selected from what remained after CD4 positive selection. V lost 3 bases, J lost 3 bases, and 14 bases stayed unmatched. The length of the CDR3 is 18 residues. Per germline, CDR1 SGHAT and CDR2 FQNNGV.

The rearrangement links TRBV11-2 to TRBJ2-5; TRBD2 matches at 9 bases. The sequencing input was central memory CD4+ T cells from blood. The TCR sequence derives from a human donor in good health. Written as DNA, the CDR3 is TGTGCCAGCAGCTTCCTCGGCGCGGCTAGCGGGATGGAAGAGACCCAGTACTTC. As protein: CASSFLGAASGMEETQYF.